The clone carrying this TCR beta chain came up a few times. Its antigen is unidentified. The data are from a study of T-cell memory formation after mild COVID-19. Findings and caveats of the study: The study detected some responding clones in pre-infection memory, suggesting cross-reactive memory joined.

TCRdb analysed the 5' RACE reads with MiXCR anew, one entry per CDR3 protein. The sample gives about 130,000 distinct CDR3 sequences, over 15% of which show up once; 5% to 5.5% is in the top ten. The V gene end was trimmed by 0 bases and the J gene end by 2 bases; junction bases not matched to a gene: 0. The CDR3 runs 15 residues. The germline V gene has CDR1 LGHNA and CDR2 YSLEER. This receptor was taken from a man younger than 30 who had mild COVID-19 (a few samples of this study predate the infection). Cell type and time point are not known. This sequence joins TRBV4-3 and TRBJ2-5; the match to TRBD2 covers 10 bases. The sample taken for sequencing was PBMCs or a T cell subset sorted from them (not recorded which). CDR3 nucleotide sequence: TGCGCCAGCAGCCAAGAACTAGCGGGGCAAGAGACCCAGTACTTC. It specifies CASSQELAGQETQYF.